This record concerns one TCR beta chain sequence. Seattle-derived patients entered the study during active infection and were followed longitudinally. Trimming took off 1 base at V and 1 base at J, with 5 bases between the two ends. This CDR3 spans 13 amino acids. Germline CDR1 reads SGHDT; CDR2 reads YYEEEE. The sample is drawn from a study of blood T cell repertoires in COVID-19. The table came from immunoSEQ multiplex PCR; TCRdb's copy has only in-frame clones and leaves some out. The sample includes some 310,000 clones, approximately 87% seen only once; the top ten take 2.5% to 3.5%. The V and J genes are TRBV5-6 and TRBJ1-1, with D unresolved. This clonotype was sampled from a woman aged 25 to 39 with COVID-19, enrolled during active disease. The material sequenced was peripheral blood. The CDR3: CASSLWQNTEAFF. The CDR3 region has the DNA TGTGCCAGCAGCTTGTGGCAGAACACTGAAGCTTTCTTT.